Presented here are 20 T cell receptor beta chains from one specimen sequenced in a study of glioma-infiltrating T cells. Using RNA template, CDR3s of TCR alpha and beta were amplified with iRepertoire arm-PCR. One entry per CDR3 protein results from TCRdb running MiXCR on the multiplex PCR reads. The sample lists under 200,000 distinct CDR3 sequences, 32% occurring once. Sequenced sample: glioma tissue, nonneoplastic brain tissue, or PBMCs (not recorded which). The source of these receptors is a human donor with low-grade glioma or glioblastoma, undergoing nonglioma brain surgery, or in good health (not recorded which).

This clonotype occurred many times. CDR3 nucleotide sequence: TGCAGTGCTAGAGATCAGCACTTAAACACAGATACGCAGTATTTT. This codes for CSARDQHLNTDTQYF. The V gene is TRBV20-1, the J gene TRBJ2-3, with D unresolved. The CDR3 covers 15 residues. Germline V CDR1 and CDR2: DFQATT, SNEGSKA (reference sequence). Trimming took off 0 bases at V and 2 bases at J, with 12 bases between the two ends.

This clonotype was seen repeatedly, ten times or more. V and J are TRBV7-8 and TRBJ2-5, with 13 bases aligning to TRBD2. The J segment lost 5 bases and the V segment lost 2 bases, leaving 11 bases of the junction unmatched. Germline CDR1 reads SGHVS; CDR2 reads FQNEAQ. The CDR3 is 18 amino acids. The CDR3 bases are TGTGCCAGCAGCTTAATAACTAGCGGGAGGGCGGCCCTGGAGACCCAGTACTTC. It yields the protein CASSLITSGRAALETQYF.

This clonotype was seen many times. The chain couples TRBV6-1 to TRBJ1-5, with 8 bases aligning to TRBD1. Germline V lookup: CDR1 MNHNS, CDR2 SASEGT. The CDR3 runs to 17 residues. V gave up 6 bases and J gave up 3 bases; unmatched junction bases: 13. Here the CDR3 reads CASSPSRTGSLNQPQHF. Written as DNA, the CDR3 is TGTGCCAGCAGCCCCTCTCGGACAGGGTCTCTCAATCAGCCCCAGCATTTT.

Turning to this clonotype: A read error may be the cause here, since a much bigger clone is one base away. The chain uses TRBV2 and TRBJ2-3; a possible D gene is TRBD2 (6 bases). The CDR3 runs 18 residues. Germline lookup yields CDR1 SNHLY and CDR2 FYNNEI. V gave up 10 bases and J gave up 1 base, with 27 bases separating them. CDR3 sequence (DNA): TGTGCCAATGAAGGGTTGAGCGGGCCAATCCTCCGCACAGATACGCAGTATTTT. Protein product: CANEGLSGPILRTDTQYF. Full variable domain (rest looked up from reference TRBV2 and TRBJ2-3): EPEVTQTPSHQVTQMGQEVILRCVPISNHLYFYWYRQILGQKVEFLVSFYNNEISEKSEIFDDQFSVERPDGSNFTLKIRSTKLEDSAMYFCANEGLSGPILRTDTQYFGPGTRLTVL.

This clonotype was seen repeatedly, ten times or more. V gene TRBV7-8 combines with J gene TRBJ2-1; D possibly corresponds to TRBD2 (6 bases). Germline loops: CDR1 SGHVS, CDR2 FQNEAQ. There are 16 residues in the CDR3. Between the trimmed V and J ends, which lost 5 bases and 6 bases, there was a span of 20 bases. The CDR3 DNA is TGTGCCAGCAGCCACCGGAGGGTCCGTAGTGGCAATGAGCAGTTCTTC. This codes for CASSHRRVRSGNEQFF. The whole variable domain, remainder taken from reference TRBV7-8 and TRBJ2-1, is GAGVSQSPRYKVAKRGQDVALRCDPISGHVSLFWYQQALGQGPEFLTYFQNEAQLDKSGLPSDRFFAERPEGSVSTLKIQRTQQEDSAVYLCASSHRRVRSGNEQFFGPGTRLTVL.

The chain uses TRBV5-6 and TRBJ2-7, with D perhaps TRBD1 (5 bases). V was pared by 2 bases and J by 6 bases, with 15 bases between. CDR3 length: 14 residues. CDR1 is SGHDT, CDR2 YYEEEE, per germline. CDR3 DNA sequence: TGTGCCAGCAGCTTTCTCGGACAATCAGGCGAGCAGTACTTC. It codes for CASSFLGQSGEQYF.

This clonotype has at least ten counts. The chain recombines TRBV29-1 with TRBJ1-1; TRBD1 aligns across 9 bases. V shed 7 bases, J shed 1 base, and the junction held 7 bases outside the gene matches. Germline-derived CDR1 and CDR2 are SQVTM and ANQGSEA. The CDR3 is 14 amino acids. CDR3 region: CSATTGGKNTEAFF. The DNA for the CDR3 is TGCAGCGCTACGACAGGGGGTAAGAACACTGAAGCTTTCTTT.

Of note for this clonotype: This may be a read error: a much more frequent sequence differs by one nucleotide. The CDR3 nucleotides are TGTGCCAGCAGTGAAACGACATCTCGGGGAGAGACCCAGTACTTC. Translation gives CASSETTSRGETQYF. This chain joins TRBV2 and TRBJ2-5, with D possibly matching TRBD2 (5 bases). V was clipped by 2 bases and J by 4 bases, with 14 bases between them. CDR1 SNHLY and CDR2 FYNNEI come from the germline V gene. The CDR3 totals 15 residues.

Ten or more counts support this clonotype. This chain joins TRBV6-1 and TRBJ2-7; TRBD2 matches at 11 bases. The CDR3 is made up of 18 amino acids. V gave up 5 bases and J gave up 1 base; unmatched junction bases: 13. The germline CDR1 and CDR2 sequences are MNHNS and SASEGT. DNA of the CDR3: TGTGCCAGCAGTTACGGTTCACTAGCGGGAGAGATATCCTACGAGCAGTACTTC. It encodes CASSYGSLAGEISYEQYF.

In this sample, this clonotype turned up many times. The chain recombines TRBV3-1 with TRBJ2-3; D gene uncertain. V lost 7 bases to trimming and J lost 13 bases, with 9 bases between them. Germline V gene sequence: CDR1 LGHDT, CDR2 YNNKEL (reference sequence). This CDR3 has 9 residues. This chain's CDR3 is CASMAHEYF. CDR3 coding DNA: TGTGCCAGCATGGCCCATGAGTATTTT.

The V and J genes are TRBV2 and TRBJ2-3, with D possibly TRBD1 on 5 matching bases. The CDR3 sequence is 17 residues long. Trimming pared 7 bases from V and 1 base from J, leaving 21 bases between. The V gene's germline CDR1 is SNHLY and CDR2 FYNNEI. CDR3 nucleotide sequence: TGTGCCAGCATTTTCGACAGTGGGCGACCTCGCACAGATACGCAGTATTTT. Translating it yields CASIFDSGRPRTDTQYF.

At least ten counts were recorded for this clonotype. The chain carries TRBV20-1 and TRBJ1-6, with 11 positions matching TRBD1. J was trimmed by 7 bases and V by 2 bases; bases with no gene match: 4. Germline lookup yields CDR1 DFQATT and CDR2 SNEGSKA (reference sequence). This CDR3 region has 15 residues. CDR3 sequence reads: CSARLGTGGNSPLHF. DNA for the CDR3: TGCAGTGCTAGACTGGGGACAGGGGGGAATTCACCCCTCCACTTT.

There are many counts of this clonotype. V and J are TRBV20-1 and TRBJ2-3; weak D call: TRBD2 (6 bases). Germline V CDR1 and CDR2: DFQATT, SNEGSKA (reference sequence). The CDR3 has 14 residues. V was trimmed by 6 bases and J by 2 bases, leaving 15 bases between them. The CDR3 loop is CSAETTRPTDTQYF. CDR3 bases: TGCAGTGCCGAAACGACTAGGCCCACAGATACGCAGTATTTT.

This clonotype was seen a handful of times. The gene calls are TRBV14 and TRBJ2-7; tentative D call: TRBD2 (6 bases). The V and J ends lost 4 bases and 4 bases respectively, with 11 bases between them. The germline CDR1 and CDR2 sequences are SGHDN and FVKESK. CDR3 length: 13 residues. The CDR3 bases are TGTGCCAGCAGCCCCGGGAGTGGGTACGAGCAGTACTTC. Translating it yields CASSPGSGYEQYF.

This clonotype was observed at least ten times. The rearrangement uses TRBV2 and TRBJ2-3; a weak D match, TRBD1 (6 bases). The CDR3 runs 15 residues. Germline lookup yields CDR1 SNHLY and CDR2 FYNNEI. Trimming stripped 3 bases from V and 4 bases from J, with 14 bases between. The CDR3 sequence: CASSDSARGADTQYF. The CDR3 DNA reads TGTGCCAGCAGTGATTCGGCCAGGGGCGCAGATACGCAGTATTTT. Complete variable domain (other parts from reference TRBV2 and TRBJ2-3): EPEVTQTPSHQVTQMGQEVILRCVPISNHLYFYWYRQILGQKVEFLVSFYNNEISEKSEIFDDQFSVERPDGSNFTLKIRSTKLEDSAMYFCASSDSARGADTQYFGPGTRLTVL.

As for this clonotype: A junction end diverges from the germline sequence, so it may reflect a read error. The chain has TRBV2 and TRBJ1-5; a possible D gene is TRBD1 (5 bases). Germline V gene lookup returns CDR1 SNHLY and CDR2 FYNNEI. This CDR3 contains 15 residues. The CDR3, as DNA: TGTTCCAGCATTTCAGGGAGTTTTATCAATCAGCCCCAGCATTTT. Translation gives CSSISGSFINQPQHF.

This clonotype was picked up one time. A read error may produce the germline difference seen at one junction end. The chain links TRBV19 to TRBJ2-7; TRBD1 aligns across 7 bases. Germline assignment: CDR1 LNHDA and CDR2 SQIVND (reference sequence). This CDR3 region has 14 residues. CDR3 in amino acids: CASRASGQSYERYF. The DNA for the CDR3 is TGTGCCAGTAGGGCTTCGGGACAGTCCTACGAGCGGTACTTC.

A remark on this clonotype: A junction end diverges from the germline sequence, so it may reflect a read error. This chain connects TRBV4-2 to TRBJ1-2, with D unresolved. This CDR3 region has 13 residues. The germline gives CDR1 LGHNA, CDR2 YNFKEQ. The CDR3 coding sequence is TGTGCCAGCAGTGCCTTGGATAACTATTGCTACACCTTC. Encoded protein: CASSALDNYCYTF.

In DNA form, the CDR3 reads TGCGCCAGCAGCCAAGGCGGACAGGGGGCGAGAGAGCAGTACTTC. Its translation: CASSQGGQGAREQYF. The rearrangement links TRBV4-1 to TRBJ2-7, with 11 bases fitting TRBD1. Trimming removed 1 base from V and 7 bases from J; junction bases left unmatched: 6. Germline-derived CDR1 and CDR2 are MGHRA and YSYEKL. This CDR3 contains 15 residues.

Comments on this clonotype: A much larger clone lies a single base off, so this may be a read error. The chain couples TRBV11-1 to TRBJ1-1; a weak D match, TRBD1 (5 bases). Trimming removed 6 bases at V and 1 base at J, with 12 bases between. This CDR3 is 14 amino acids long. Germline V lookup: CDR1 SGHAT, CDR2 FQDESV (reference sequence). The CDR3 loop is CASSSDSENTEAFF. The DNA of the CDR3 is TGTGCCAGCAGTAGCGACAGCGAGAACACTGAAGCTTTCTTT. Combining the CDR3 with reference TRBV11-1 and TRBJ1-1 gives the whole variable domain EAEVAQSPRYKITEKSQAVAFWCDPISGHATLYWYRQILGQGPELLVQFQDESVVDDSQLPKDRFSAERLKGVDSTLKIQPAELGDSAMYLCASSSDSENTEAFFGQGTRLTVV.